The rows below give T cell receptor beta chains drawn from one sample of a study of cytomegalovirus exposure and HLA in healthy donors. The method was immunoSEQ multiplex PCR; TCRdb's version includes in-frame clones alone and lacks a portion of them. The sample has around 130,000 clones; roughly 62% are singletons. Sequenced: PBMCs. The receptor set was obtained from a man younger than 45 in good health and CMV-seropositive. Each CDR3 is given with its conserved first and last residue. D genes are given only for firm matches. A clone size is listed for some rows: how often the clone was seen (once, few, many), or a class if it is expanded.

v_gene: TRBV6-8
j_gene: TRBJ1-6
d_gene: TRBD1
abundance: .
CDR3aa: CASSYLMDRRLSNSPLHF
CDR3nt: TGTGCCAGCAGTTATCTAATGGACAGGCGACTATCTAATTCACCCCTCCACTTT

v_gene: TRBV4-3
j_gene: TRBJ2-7
d_gene: .
abundance: few
CDR3aa: CASSQGSQGRDEQYF
CDR3nt: TGCGCCAGCAGCCAAGGGTCCCAGGGGAGGGACGAGCAGTACTTC

v_gene: TRBV4-3
j_gene: TRBJ2-7
d_gene: TRBD1
abundance: .
CDR3aa: CASSRQDREDEQYF
CDR3nt: TGCGCCAGCAGCCGCCAGGACAGGGAGGACGAGCAGTACTTC

v_gene: TRBV4-3
j_gene: TRBJ1-1
d_gene: TRBD1
abundance: many
CDR3aa: CASSQVSTGAEAFF
CDR3nt: TGCGCCAGCAGCCAAGTGTCGACAGGGGCTGAAGCTTTCTTT

v_gene: TRBV5-1
j_gene: TRBJ2-7
d_gene: .
abundance: .
CDR3aa: CASSWGGGSSYEQCF
CDR3nt: .

v_gene: TRBV7-2
j_gene: TRBJ1-1
d_gene: .
abundance: .
CDR3aa: CASSLSSLTEAFF
CDR3nt: TGTGCCAGCAGCTTATCGTCTCTCACTGAAGCTTTCTTT

v_gene: TRBV7-9
j_gene: TRBJ2-3
d_gene: TRBD1
abundance: .
CDR3aa: CASSWTGATDTQYF
CDR3nt: TGTGCCAGCAGCTGGACAGGGGCCACAGATACGCAGTATTTT

v_gene: TRBV12-5
j_gene: TRBJ1-1
d_gene: TRBD1
abundance: .
CDR3aa: CASGLLYRDSLNTEAFF
CDR3nt: TGTGCTAGTGGTTTGCTCTATAGGGACAGCCTTAACACTGAAGCTTTCTTT

v_gene: TRBV6-6
j_gene: TRBJ2-3
d_gene: TRBD2
abundance: .
CDR3aa: CASSYGTSGSTDTQYF
CDR3nt: TGTGCCAGCAGTTACGGCACTAGCGGGAGTACAGATACGCAGTATTTT

v_gene: TRBV20-1
j_gene: TRBJ1-2
d_gene: .
abundance: .
CDR3aa: CSASLYGYTF
CDR3nt: TGCAGCGCTAGCCTCTATGGCTACACCTTC

v_gene: TRBV9
j_gene: TRBJ2-5
d_gene: .
abundance: .
CDR3aa: CASSVGGRETQYF
CDR3nt: TGTGCCAGCAGCGTAGGGGGGCGAGAGACCCAGTACTTC

v_gene: TRBV28
j_gene: TRBJ1-1
d_gene: TRBD1
abundance: .
CDR3aa: CASSRGQGNLNTEAFF
CDR3nt: TGTGCCAGCAGCCGGGGACAGGGGAATTTGAACACTGAAGCTTTCTTT

v_gene: TRBV27
j_gene: TRBJ2-1
d_gene: TRBD2
abundance: .
CDR3aa: CASSSPGLAGYNEQFF
CDR3nt: TGTGCCAGCAGTTCCCCGGGACTAGCGGGTTACAATGAGCAGTTCTTC

v_gene: TRBV18
j_gene: TRBJ1-1
d_gene: TRBD1
abundance: .
CDR3aa: CASSPSQGADTEAFF
CDR3nt: TGTGCCAGCTCACCATCTCAGGGGGCAGACACTGAAGCTTTCTTT

v_gene: TRBV5-1
j_gene: TRBJ1-1
d_gene: .
abundance: few
CDR3aa: CASSLEGGIGEAFF
CDR3nt: TGCGCCAGCAGCTTGGAGGGGGGGATCGGTGAAGCTTTCTTT

v_gene: TRBV19
j_gene: TRBJ1-2
d_gene: .
abundance: .
CDR3aa: CATVGGSELANYGYTF
CDR3nt: TGTGCCACGGTCGGCGGCAGTGAATTAGCTAACTATGGCTACACCTTC

v_gene: TRBV5-4
j_gene: TRBJ2-1
d_gene: .
abundance: once
CDR3aa: CASSFSGTHSYNEQFF
CDR3nt: TGTGCCAGCAGCTTTTCCGGGACTCACTCCTACAATGAGCAGTTCTTC

v_gene: TRBV29-1
j_gene: TRBJ2-6
d_gene: .
abundance: .
CDR3aa: CSVAGSGANVLTF
CDR3nt: TGCAGCGTTGCCGGCTCTGGGGCCAACGTCCTGACTTTC

v_gene: TRBV29-1
j_gene: TRBJ1-1
d_gene: .
abundance: .
CDR3aa: CSVGERGTEAFF
CDR3nt: TGCAGCGTTGGTGAAAGGGGCACTGAAGCTTTCTTT

v_gene: TRBV5-4
j_gene: TRBJ1-2
d_gene: .
abundance: .
CDR3aa: CASSLRGGIYGYTF
CDR3nt: TGTGCCAGCAGCCTGCGAGGAGGGATCTATGGCTACACCTTC

v_gene: TRBV27
j_gene: TRBJ2-2
d_gene: TRBD2
abundance: once
CDR3aa: CASSLLAGSTGELFF
CDR3nt: TGTGCCAGCAGTTTACTAGCGGGGAGTACCGGGGAGCTGTTTTTT

v_gene: TRBV5-1
j_gene: TRBJ2-2
d_gene: .
abundance: .
CDR3aa: CASSLGSNTGELFF
CDR3nt: TGCGCCAGCTCACTAGGATCGAACACCGGGGAGCTGTTTTTT

v_gene: TRBV9
j_gene: TRBJ2-7
d_gene: .
abundance: .
CDR3aa: CASSNKESYEQYF
CDR3nt: TGTGCCAGCAGCAACAAGGAGAGTTACGAGCAGTACTTC

v_gene: TRBV19
j_gene: TRBJ2-7
d_gene: TRBD1
abundance: .
CDR3aa: CASSPQTGGGSYEQYF
CDR3nt: TGTGCCAGTAGTCCGCAAACAGGGGGCGGCTCCTACGAGCAGTACTTC

v_gene: TRBV5-1
j_gene: TRBJ2-2
d_gene: TRBD1
abundance: .
CDR3aa: CASSPAGQGFSGELFF
CDR3nt: TGCGCCAGCAGCCCCGCGGGACAGGGGTTCTCCGGGGAGCTGTTTTTT

v_gene: TRBV5-1
j_gene: TRBJ2-7
d_gene: TRBD2
abundance: .
CDR3aa: CASSLETSGIYEQYF
CDR3nt: TGCGCCAGCAGCTTGGAGACTAGCGGGATCTACGAGCAGTACTTC

v_gene: TRBV6-5
j_gene: TRBJ2-7
d_gene: .
abundance: .
CDR3aa: CASSHNAYEQYF
CDR3nt: TGTGCCAGCAGTCACAATGCCTACGAGCAGTACTTC

v_gene: TRBV20-1
j_gene: TRBJ2-7
d_gene: .
abundance: once
CDR3aa: CSARDRGEQYF
CDR3nt: TGCAGTGCTAGAGACAGGGGCGAGCAGTACTTC

v_gene: TRBV7-9
j_gene: TRBJ2-7
d_gene: .
abundance: .
CDR3aa: CASSLDGRNYEQYF
CDR3nt: TGTGCCAGCAGCTTAGATGGCAGGAACTACGAGCAGTACTTC